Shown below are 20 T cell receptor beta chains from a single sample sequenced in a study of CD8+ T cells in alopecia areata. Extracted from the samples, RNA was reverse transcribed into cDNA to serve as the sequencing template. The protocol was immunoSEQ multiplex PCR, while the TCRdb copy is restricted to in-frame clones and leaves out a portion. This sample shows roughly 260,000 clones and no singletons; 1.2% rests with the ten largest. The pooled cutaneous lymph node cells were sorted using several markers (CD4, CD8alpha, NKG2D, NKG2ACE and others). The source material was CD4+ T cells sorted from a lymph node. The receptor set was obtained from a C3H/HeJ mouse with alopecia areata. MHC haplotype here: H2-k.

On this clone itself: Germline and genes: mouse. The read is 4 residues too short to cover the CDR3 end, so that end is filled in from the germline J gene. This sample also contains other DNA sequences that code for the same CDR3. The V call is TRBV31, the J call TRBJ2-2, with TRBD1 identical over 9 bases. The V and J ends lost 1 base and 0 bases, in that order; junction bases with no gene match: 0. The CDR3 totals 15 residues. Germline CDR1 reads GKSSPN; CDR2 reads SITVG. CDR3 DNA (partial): TGTGCCTGGAGTCGACAGGGGGCAAACACCGGG. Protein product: CAWSRQGANTG. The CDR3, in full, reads CAWSRQGANTGQLYF.

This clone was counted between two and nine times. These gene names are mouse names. The CDR3 sequence: CASSQQTGAETLYF. The part of the CDR3 DNA that was read is TGTGCCAGCAGCCAACAGACAGGTGCAGAA. V usage is TRBV5 and J usage is TRBJ2-3; D is perhaps TRBD1 (5 bases). The read is 4 residues too short to cover the CDR3 end, so that end is filled in from the germline J gene. The V gene's germline CDR1 is LGHNA and CDR2 YNLKQL (reference sequence). V was shortened by 2 bases and J by 1 base, with 7 bases between the two germline ends. This CDR3 spans 14 amino acids.

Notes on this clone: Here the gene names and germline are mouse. The CDR3 here is CASSTGHYEQYF. CDR3 bases read: TGTGCCAGCAGTACGGGACACTAT. The chain links TRBV13-1 to TRBJ2-7; a possible D gene is TRBD1 (6 bases). The read comes to an end 4 residues before the CDR3 does, leaving the germline J gene to fill in the end. Germline CDR1 reads NSHNY; CDR2 reads SYGAGN. This CDR3 has 12 amino acids. Trimming left V 4 bases short and J 3 bases short, with 8 bases between.

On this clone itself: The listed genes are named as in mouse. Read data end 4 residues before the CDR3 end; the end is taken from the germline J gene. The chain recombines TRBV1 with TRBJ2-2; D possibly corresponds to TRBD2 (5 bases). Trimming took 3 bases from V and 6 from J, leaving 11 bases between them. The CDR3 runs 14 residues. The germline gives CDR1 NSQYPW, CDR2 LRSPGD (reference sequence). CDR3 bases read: TGCACCTGCAGTGCTGGCTGGGCCCCCGGG. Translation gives CTCSAGWAPG. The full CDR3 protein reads CTCSAGWAPGQLYF.

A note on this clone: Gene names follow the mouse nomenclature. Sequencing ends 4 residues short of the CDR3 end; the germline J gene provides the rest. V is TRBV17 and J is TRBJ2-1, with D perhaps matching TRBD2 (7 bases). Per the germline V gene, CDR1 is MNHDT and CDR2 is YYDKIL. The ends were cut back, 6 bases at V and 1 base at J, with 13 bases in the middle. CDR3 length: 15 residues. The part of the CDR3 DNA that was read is TGTGCTAGCAGGGACCGGGGGGCGAACTATGCT. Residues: CASRDRGANYA. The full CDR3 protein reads CASRDRGANYAEQFF.

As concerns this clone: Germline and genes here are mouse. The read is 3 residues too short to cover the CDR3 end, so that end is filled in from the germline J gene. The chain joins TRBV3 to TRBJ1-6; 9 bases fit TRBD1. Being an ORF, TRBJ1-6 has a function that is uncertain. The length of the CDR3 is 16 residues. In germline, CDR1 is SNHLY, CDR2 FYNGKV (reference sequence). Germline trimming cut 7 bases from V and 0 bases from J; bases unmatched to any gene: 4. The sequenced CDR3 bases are TGTGCCAGCAAACAGGGGGCCAATTCCTATAATTCGCCC. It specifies CASKQGANSYNSP. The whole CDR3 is CASKQGANSYNSPLYF.

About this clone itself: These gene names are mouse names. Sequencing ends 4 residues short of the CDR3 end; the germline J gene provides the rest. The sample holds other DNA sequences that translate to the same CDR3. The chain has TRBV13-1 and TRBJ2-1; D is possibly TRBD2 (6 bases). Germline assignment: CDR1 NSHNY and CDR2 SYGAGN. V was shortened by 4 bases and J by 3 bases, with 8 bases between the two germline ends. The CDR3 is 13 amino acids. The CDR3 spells CASSPGGYAEQFF. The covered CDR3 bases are TGTGCCAGCAGTCCGGGGGGCTATGCT.

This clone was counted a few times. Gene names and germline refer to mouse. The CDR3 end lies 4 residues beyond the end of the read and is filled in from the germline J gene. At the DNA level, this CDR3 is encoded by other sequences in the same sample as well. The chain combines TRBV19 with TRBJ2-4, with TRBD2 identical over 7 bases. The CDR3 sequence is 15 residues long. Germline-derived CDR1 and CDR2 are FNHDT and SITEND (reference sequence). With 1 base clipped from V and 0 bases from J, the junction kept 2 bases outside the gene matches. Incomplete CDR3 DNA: TGTGCCAGCAGTATATCTGGGGGAAGTCAAAAC. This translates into CASSISGGSQN. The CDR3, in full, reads CASSISGGSQNTLYF.

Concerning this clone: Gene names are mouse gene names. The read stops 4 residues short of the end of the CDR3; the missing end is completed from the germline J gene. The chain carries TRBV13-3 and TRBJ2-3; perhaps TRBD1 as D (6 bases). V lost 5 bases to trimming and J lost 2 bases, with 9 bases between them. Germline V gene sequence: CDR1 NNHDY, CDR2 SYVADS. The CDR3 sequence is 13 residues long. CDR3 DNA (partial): TGTGCCAGCAGCCGACAGGTTGCAGAA. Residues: CASSRQVAE. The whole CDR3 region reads CASSRQVAETLYF.

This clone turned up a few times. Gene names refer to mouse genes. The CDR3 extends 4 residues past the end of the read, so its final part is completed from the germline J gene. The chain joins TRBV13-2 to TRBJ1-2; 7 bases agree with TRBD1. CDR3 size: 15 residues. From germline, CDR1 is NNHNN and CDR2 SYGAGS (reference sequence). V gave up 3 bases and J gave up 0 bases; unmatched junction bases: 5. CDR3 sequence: CASGGPQGSNSDYTF. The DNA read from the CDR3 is TGTGCCAGCGGTGGTCCACAGGGGTCAAACTCC.

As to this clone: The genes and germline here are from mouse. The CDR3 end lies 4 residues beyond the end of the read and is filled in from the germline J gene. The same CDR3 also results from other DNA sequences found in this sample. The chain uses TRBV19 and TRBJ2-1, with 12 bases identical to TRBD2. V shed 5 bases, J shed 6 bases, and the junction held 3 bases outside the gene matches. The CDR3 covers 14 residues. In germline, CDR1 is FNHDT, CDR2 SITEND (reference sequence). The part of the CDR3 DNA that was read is TGTGCCAGCAGGACTGGGGGGGCGCGTGCT. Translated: CASRTGGARA. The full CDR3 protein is CASRTGGARAEQFF.

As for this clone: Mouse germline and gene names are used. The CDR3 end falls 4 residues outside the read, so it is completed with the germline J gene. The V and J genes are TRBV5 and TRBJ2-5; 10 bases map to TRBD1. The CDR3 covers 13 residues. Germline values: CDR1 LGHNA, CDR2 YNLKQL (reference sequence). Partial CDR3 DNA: TGTGCCAGCAGCGGACAGGGGGGAGAC. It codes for CASSGQGGD. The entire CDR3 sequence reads CASSGQGGDTQYF.

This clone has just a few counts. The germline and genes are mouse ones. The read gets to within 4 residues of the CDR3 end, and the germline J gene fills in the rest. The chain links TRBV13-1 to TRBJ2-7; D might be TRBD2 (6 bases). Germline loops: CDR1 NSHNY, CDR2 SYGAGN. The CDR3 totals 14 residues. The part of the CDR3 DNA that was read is TGTGCCAGCAGTGCCTTACTCGGGGGGTAT. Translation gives CASSALLGGY. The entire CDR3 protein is CASSALLGGYEQYF.

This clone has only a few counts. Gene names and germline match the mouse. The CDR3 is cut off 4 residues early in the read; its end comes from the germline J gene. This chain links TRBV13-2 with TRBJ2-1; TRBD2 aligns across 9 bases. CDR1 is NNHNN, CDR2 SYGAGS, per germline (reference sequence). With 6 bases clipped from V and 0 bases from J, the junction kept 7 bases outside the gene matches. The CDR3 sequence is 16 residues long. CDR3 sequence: CASAQTGGHNYAEQFF. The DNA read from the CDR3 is TGTGCCAGCGCTCAGACTGGGGGCCATAACTATGCT.

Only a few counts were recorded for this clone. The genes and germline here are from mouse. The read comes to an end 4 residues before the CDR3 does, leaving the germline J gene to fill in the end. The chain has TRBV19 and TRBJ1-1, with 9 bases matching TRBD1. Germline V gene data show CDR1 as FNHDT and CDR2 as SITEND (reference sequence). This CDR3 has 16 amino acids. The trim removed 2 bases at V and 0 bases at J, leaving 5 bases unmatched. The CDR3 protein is CASSIPGTGTNTEVFF. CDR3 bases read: TGTGCCAGCAGTATTCCCGGGACAGGGACAAACACA.

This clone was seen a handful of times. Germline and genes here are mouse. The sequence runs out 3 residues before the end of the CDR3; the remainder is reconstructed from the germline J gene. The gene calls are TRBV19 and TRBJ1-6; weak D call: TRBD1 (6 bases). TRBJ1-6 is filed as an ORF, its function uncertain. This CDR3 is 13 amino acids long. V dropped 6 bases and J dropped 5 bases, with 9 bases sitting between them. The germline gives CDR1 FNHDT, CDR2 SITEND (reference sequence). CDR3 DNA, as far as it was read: TGTGCCAGCACCGGGACAAATAATTCGCCC. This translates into CASTGTNNSP. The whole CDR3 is CASTGTNNSPLYF.

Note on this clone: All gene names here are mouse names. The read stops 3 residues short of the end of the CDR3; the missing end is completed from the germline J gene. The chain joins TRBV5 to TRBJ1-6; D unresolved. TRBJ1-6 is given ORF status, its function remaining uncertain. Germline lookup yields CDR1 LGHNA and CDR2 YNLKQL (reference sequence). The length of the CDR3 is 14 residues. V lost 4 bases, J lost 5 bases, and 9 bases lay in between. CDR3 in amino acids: CASSPPGNNSPLYF. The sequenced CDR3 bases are TGTGCCAGCAGCCCTCCAGGAAATAATTCGCCC.

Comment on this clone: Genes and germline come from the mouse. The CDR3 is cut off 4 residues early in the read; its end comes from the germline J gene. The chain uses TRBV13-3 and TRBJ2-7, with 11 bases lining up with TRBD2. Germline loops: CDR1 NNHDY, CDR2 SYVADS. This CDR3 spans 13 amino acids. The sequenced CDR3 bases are TGTGCCAGCAGGACTGGGGGGGTGTAT. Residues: CASRTGGVY. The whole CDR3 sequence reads CASRTGGVYEQYF.

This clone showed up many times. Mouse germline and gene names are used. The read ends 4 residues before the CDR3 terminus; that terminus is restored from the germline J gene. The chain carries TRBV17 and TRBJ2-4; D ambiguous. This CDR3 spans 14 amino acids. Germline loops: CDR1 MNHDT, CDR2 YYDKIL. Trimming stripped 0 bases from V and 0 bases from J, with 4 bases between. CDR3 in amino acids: CASSRDSSQNTLYF. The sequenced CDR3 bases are TGTGCTAGCAGTAGAGACAGTAGTCAAAAC.

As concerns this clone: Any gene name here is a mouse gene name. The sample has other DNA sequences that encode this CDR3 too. CDR3 loop: CASSSDSSYEQYF. The covered CDR3 bases are TGTGCCAGCAGTTCGGACAGCTCCTAT. V usage is TRBV19 and J usage is TRBJ2-7; D possibly corresponds to TRBD1 (6 bases). The CDR3 end falls 4 residues outside the read, so it is completed with the germline J gene. Trimming cost V 4 bases and J 0 bases, with 8 bases left between them. The V gene's germline CDR1 is FNHDT and CDR2 SITEND (reference sequence). The CDR3 loop spans 13 amino acids.